The 2 T cell receptor beta chains reported below all come from one sample, sequenced in a study of T-cell memory formation after mild COVID-19. TCRdb reprocessed the 5' RACE reads via MiXCR and lists one record per CDR3 protein. The sample has 25,000 to 35,000 distinct CDR3 sequences, approximately 12% seen once. The material sequenced was PBMCs or a T cell subset sorted from them (not recorded which). These receptors all stem from an adult woman who had mild COVID-19 (a few samples of this study predate the infection). Cell type and time point are not known.

This chain uses TRBV5-6 with TRBJ1-6, with 7 bases that match TRBD1. Germline CDR1 SGHDT, CDR2 YYEEEE. Trimming at V came to 5 bases and at J to 10 bases, leaving 12 bases not matched to a gene. CDR3 size: 15 residues. This CDR3 reads CASSRTGLWRSPLHF. The CDR3 DNA follows: TGTGCCAGCAGTCGGACAGGCCTCTGGAGGTCACCCCTCCACTTT.

This clonotype was counted ten times or more. This chain connects TRBV21-1 to TRBJ1-5. TRBV21-1 is a recognized pseudogene. The CDR3 has 17 amino acids. In DNA, the CDR3 is TGTGCCAGCAACTCCCCAGCGGGATTAAGGGGGAATCAGCCCCAGCATTTT. Translating it yields CASNSPAGLRGNQPQHF.